The 18 T cell receptor beta chains below come from one sample, sequenced in a study of cytomegalovirus exposure and HLA in healthy donors. In the PCR, 60 Vbeta and 13 Jbeta primers were used. Repertoires were generated with immunoSEQ multiplex PCR, while TCRdb's copy carries only in-frame clones and drops some. The data show 200,000 or so clones, approximately 84% seen once. The material sequenced was PBMCs. These receptors were taken from a girl under three years old in good health and CMV-seronegative.

The rearrangement joins TRBV7-2 to TRBJ2-1, with D possibly matching TRBD1 (6 bases). Per the germline V gene, CDR1 is SGHTA and CDR2 is FQGNSA. The CDR3 is 13 amino acids. V shed 4 bases and J shed 8 bases, with 12 bases lying between them. CDR3 nucleotide sequence: TGTGCCAGCAGCTACGGACAGATGGATGAGCAGTTCTTC. This codes for CASSYGQMDEQFF.

The V call is TRBV27, the J call TRBJ2-7, with 7 bases that match TRBD1. The V and J ends lost 3 bases and 4 bases, in that order; junction bases with no gene match: 3. Germline V gene sequence: CDR1 MNHEY, CDR2 SMNVEV (reference sequence). The CDR3 is made up of 13 amino acids. This chain's CDR3 is CASSFRDRYEQYF. The CDR3 DNA reads as TGTGCCAGCAGTTTCCGGGACAGATACGAGCAGTACTTC.

This chain links TRBV11-3 with TRBJ2-1; TRBD2 aligns across 11 bases. Germline V CDR1 and CDR2: SGHNT, YENEEA. This CDR3 has 16 amino acids. The J segment lost 5 bases and the V segment lost 5 bases, leaving 8 bases of the junction unmatched. Here the CDR3 DNA reads TGTGCCAGCAGCGTAGGGACTAGCGGATCCCACAATGAGCAGTTCTTC. Its protein is CASSVGTSGSHNEQFF.

This rearrangement joins TRBV6-5 to TRBJ2-5; tentative D call: TRBD1 (6 bases). CDR1 is MNHEY, CDR2 SVGAGI, per germline. The CDR3 consists of 14 residues. With 8 bases removed from V and 2 bases from J, the gap between germline ends came to 15 bases. The CDR3 loop reads CASGTLDSQETQYF. The CDR3 coding sequence is TGTGCCAGCGGAACATTGGACAGTCAAGAGACCCAGTACTTC.

The V and J genes are TRBV5-1 and TRBJ2-5; the match to TRBD2 covers 7 bases. Losses at the gene ends were 1 base for V and 2 bases for J; bases not matched to a gene: 5. The CDR3 length is 15 residues. Germline CDR1 is SGHRS and CDR2 is YFSETQ. The CDR3 region is CASSLTLAPQETQYF. CDR3 DNA: TGCGCCAGCAGCTTGACACTAGCGCCTCAAGAGACCCAGTACTTC.

The V call is TRBV6-5, the J call TRBJ2-7, with D unresolved. CDR3 length: 13 residues. Germline lookup yields CDR1 MNHEY and CDR2 SVGAGI. The germline V and J ends were trimmed by 0 bases and 4 bases, with 7 bases remaining between them. Here the CDR3 DNA reads TGTGCCAGCAGTTACTCGTCTATATACGAGCAGTACTTC. Residues: CASSYSSIYEQYF.

This clone was found a few times. The identical CDR3 is also encoded by other nucleotide sequences in the sample. The rearrangement joins TRBV5-1 to TRBJ2-3, with D unclear. Trimming cost V 0 bases and J 0 bases, with 2 bases left between them. This CDR3 spans 13 amino acids. The V gene's germline CDR1 is SGHRS and CDR2 YFSETQ. The chain's CDR3 is CASSLASTDTQYF. The CDR3, as DNA: TGCGCCAGCAGCTTGGCGAGCACAGATACGCAGTATTTT.

The chain employs TRBV5-1 and TRBJ2-1, with 7 bases fitting TRBD1. Germline CDR1 is SGHRS and CDR2 is YFSETQ. V was clipped by 4 bases and J by 6 bases; unmatched bases: 7. The CDR3 has 14 residues. The CDR3 bases are TGCGCCAGCAGCGGCAGGGGGTTCTTCAATGAGCAGTTCTTC. Amino acid sequence: CASSGRGFFNEQFF. The full variable domain, its missing parts supplied by reference TRBV5-1 and TRBJ2-1, is KAGVTQTPRYLIKTRGQQVTLSCSPISGHRSVSWYQQTPGQGLQFLFEYFSETQRNKGNFPGRFSGRQFSNSRSEMNVSTLELGDSALYLCASSGRGFFNEQFFGPGTRLTVL.

J is TRBJ1-5 and V is TRBV7-9; the D is unclear. V dropped 2 bases and J dropped 0 bases, with 11 bases sitting between them. The CDR3 extends over 16 amino acids. Germline V gives CDR1 SEHNR, CDR2 FQNEAQ (reference sequence). DNA for the CDR3: TGTGCCAGCAGCTTATATTCGGGGAATAGCAATCAGCCCCAGCATTTT. This sequence encodes CASSLYSGNSNQPQHF.

The chain is built from TRBV7-3 and TRBJ2-1, with D possibly TRBD1 on 5 matching bases. The germline CDR1 and CDR2 sequences are SGHTA and FQGTGA. Trimming removed 2 bases at V and 4 bases at J, with 9 bases between. The CDR3 sequence is 14 residues long. The CDR3 is CASSLAGHYNEQFF. CDR3 bases: TGTGCCAGCAGCTTAGCTGGACATTACAATGAGCAGTTCTTC.

The count of this clone is one. Compared with germline, one end of the junction differs, possibly owing to a read error. This chain links TRBV7-9 with TRBJ2-7; 7 bases fit TRBD1. The CDR3 covers 13 residues. Germline CDR1 SEHNR, CDR2 FQNEAQ (reference sequence). For the CDR3, the DNA is TGTTCCAGCAGCCGGGACAGAGGCTACGAGCAGTACTTC. Its translation is CSSSRDRGYEQYF.

The rearrangement uses TRBV5-1 and TRBJ2-5; a possible D gene is TRBD2 (7 bases). Germline assignment: CDR1 SGHRS and CDR2 YFSETQ. V lost 5 bases, J lost 5 bases, and 19 bases lay in between. The CDR3 runs 15 residues. CDR3 protein: CASRAGGPSAETQYF. The CDR3 DNA reads TGCGCCAGCAGGGCCGGGGGGCCTTCCGCCGAGACCCAGTACTTC.

The chain has TRBV7-9 and TRBJ2-2, with 9 bases fitting TRBD2. Germline V CDR1 and CDR2: SEHNR, FQNEAQ (reference sequence). The V and J ends lost 3 bases and 5 bases, in that order; junction bases with no gene match: 4. The CDR3 is 15 amino acids. The DNA for the CDR3 is TGTGCCAGCAGCTTGCGGGAGGGCCTAACCGGGGAGCTGTTTTTT. Translating it yields CASSLREGLTGELFF.

The sample holds one count of this clone. The chain combines TRBV5-4 with TRBJ2-3; 7 bases fit TRBD1. The germline CDR1 and CDR2 sequences are SGHNT and YYREEE (reference sequence). CDR3 length: 15 residues. Trimming cost V 0 bases and J 2 bases; bases outside gene matches: 3. CDR3 bases: TGTGCCAGCAGCTTGGGCGGACAGGCCACAGATACGCAGTATTTT. Its translation is CASSLGGQATDTQYF.

This clone was seen a single time. The CDR3 DNA is TGTGCCAGCAGCCGTCGGACAGGGGGCAATGAAAAACTGTTTTTT. Residues: CASSRRTGGNEKLFF. This chain connects TRBV2 to TRBJ1-4; TRBD1 matches 11 bases. From germline, CDR1 is SNHLY and CDR2 FYNNEI. The junction had 5 bases not matched to a gene; V was cut back by 6 bases and J by 5 bases. This CDR3 comprises 15 residues. Supplemented by reference TRBV2 and TRBJ1-4, the full variable domain reads EPEVTQTPSHQVTQMGQEVILRCVPISNHLYFYWYRQILGQKVEFLVSFYNNEISEKSEIFDDQFSVERPDGSNFTLKIRSTKLEDSAMYFCASSRRTGGNEKLFFGSGTQLSVL.

This clone was picked up one time. J is TRBJ2-4 and V is TRBV12-5; possible D gene TRBD1, 5 bases. This CDR3 contains 16 residues. Germline CDR1 is LGHNT and CDR2 is FRNRAP. V dropped 1 base and J dropped 1 base, with 11 bases sitting between them. The CDR3 sequence is CASGLAGSGAKNIQYF. CDR3 nucleotides: TGTGCTAGTGGTTTGGCCGGTTCAGGGGCCAAAAACATTCAGTACTTC.

In the case of this clone: The same CDR3 arises from other DNA sequences in this sample as well. J is TRBJ1-3 and V is TRBV2; maybe TRBD1 (5 bases). CDR3 length: 10 residues. The germline V gene encodes CDR1 SNHLY and CDR2 FYNNEI. V was shortened by 1 base and J by 14 bases, with 6 bases between the two germline ends. This CDR3 is CASSEEGLYF. The CDR3 bases are TGTGCCAGCAGTGAAGAGGGGCTATATTTT.

The chain is built from TRBV13 and TRBJ2-1; maybe TRBD1 (6 bases). The germline gives CDR1 PRHDT, CDR2 FYEKMQ (reference sequence). The CDR3 runs to 15 residues. V shed 5 bases and J shed 0 bases, with 11 bases lying between them. In DNA, the CDR3 is TGTGCCAGCAGCCCCGACAGGAGCTCCTACAATGAGCAGTTCTTC. Encoded protein: CASSPDRSSYNEQFF.